The T cell receptor beta chain under discussion was sequenced for a study of T cell responses to AZD1222 COVID-19 vaccine. Study-wide results and limits: Two doses of AZD1222 preceded a rise in Spike-specific TCR breadth and depth. Just a handful of AZD1222 recipients tested seropositive at baseline.

V shed 5 bases and J shed 10 bases, with 18 bases lying between them. Germline-derived CDR1 and CDR2 are SGHAT and FQNNGV. The length of the CDR3 is 15 residues. Method: immunoSEQ multiplex PCR; TCRdb's copy keeps in-frame clones and lacks some. The table lists 80,000 to 90,000 clones, about 89% of them singletons. This clone occurred once. The antigen is undetermined. Second doses at about 4 or about 12 weeks were pooled. This clonotype originated in an adult who received the AZD1222 COVID-19 vaccine. The V call is TRBV11-2, the J call TRBJ1-6, with unresolved D. The sample consisted of peripheral blood, taken 28 days after the second AZD1222 dose. CDR3 sequence reads: CASSDGPMGGSPLHF. The CDR3 DNA reads as TGTGCCAGCAGCGATGGACCCATGGGAGGCTCACCCCTCCACTTT.